The sequence of this TCR beta chain was determined in a study of blood T cell repertoires in COVID-19. About the research overall: Specimens from acute and convalescent COVID-19 originated in the United States, Italy and Spain. The cDNA or gDNA used as material had been derived from T cells, B-cell-depleted T cells, or PBMCs.

In the original processing: Reference gene primer amplification in the assay estimated nucleated cell counts. Only in-frame clones appear in the TCRdb table, and some are missing; sequencing was by immunoSEQ multiplex PCR. V and J calls plus clone size are reproduced from that table; the DNA served to infer D and trimming. The table has 120,000 or so clones, 82% seen once; the top ten hold 3.5% to 5.5%. Germline V gives CDR1 SEHNR, CDR2 FQNEAQ (reference sequence). The CDR3 loop spans 12 amino acids. The V end was cut by 5 bases, the J end by 5 bases, with 9 bases between. The rearrangement links TRBV7-9 to TRBJ2-5, with a possible D match to TRBD1 (5 bases). This TCR was sampled from a woman in her 70s with acute or convalescent COVID-19. Sequenced: peripheral blood. CDR3 in amino acids: CASSPGPETQYF. For the CDR3, the DNA is TGTGCCAGCAGCCCAGGGCCGGAGACCCAGTACTTC. The full variable domain, in which reference TRBV7-9 and TRBJ2-5 provide the parts outside the CDR3, is DTGVSQNPRHKITKRGQNVTFRCDPISEHNRLYWYRQTLGQGPEFLTYFQNEAQLEKSRLLSDRFSAERPKGSFSTLEIQRTEQGDSAMYLCASSPGPETQYFGPGTRLLVL.